This T cell receptor (beta chain) was recovered during a study of beta chain features in type 1 diabetes. Germline V gene lookup returns CDR1 SGHRS and CDR2 YFSETQ. V dropped 4 bases and J dropped 8; count of bases not matched to a gene: 8. The CDR3 runs 15 residues. Study results and caveats: Insertions at VDJ junctions were less frequent in type 1 diabetes patients. These patients also deleted more nucleotides at the same junctions. Within each of all four CD4+ subsets, Type 1 diabetes patients had TCRB CDR3s that were moderately but significantly shorter.

The sequenced template was cDNA made from the entire isolated RNA. Repertoires were generated with immunoSEQ multiplex PCR, while TCRdb's copy carries only in-frame clones and drops some. The table lists 200,000 to 300,000 clones, approximately 11% of them singletons. This clone has just a few counts. Its antigen is unidentified. Every participating donor gave one draw, a heparinised blood sample averaging about 100 mL. This receptor was identified in a man younger than 45 with type 1 diabetes. V gene TRBV5-1 combines with J gene TRBJ2-1; TRBD2 matches 11 bases. The sequencing sample was made of naive CD4+ T cells from blood. The CDR3 region has the DNA TGCGCCAGCAGCAACCTAGCGGGGGGTGCCGATGAGCAGTTCTTC. Its protein product is CASSNLAGGADEQFF.